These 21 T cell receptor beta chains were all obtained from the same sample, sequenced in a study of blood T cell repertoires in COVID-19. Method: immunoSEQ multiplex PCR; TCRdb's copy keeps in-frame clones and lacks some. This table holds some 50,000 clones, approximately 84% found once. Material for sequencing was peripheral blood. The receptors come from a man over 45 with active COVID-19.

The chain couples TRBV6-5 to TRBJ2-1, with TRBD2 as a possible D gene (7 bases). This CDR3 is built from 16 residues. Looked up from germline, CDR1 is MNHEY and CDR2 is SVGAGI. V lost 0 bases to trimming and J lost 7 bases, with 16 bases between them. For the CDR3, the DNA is TGTGCCAGCAGTTACTCGCCTGCGGGGGCAAGGAATGAGCAGTTCTTC. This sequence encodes CASSYSPAGARNEQFF.

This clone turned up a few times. The CDR3, as DNA: TGCGCCAGCAGCGTTACCGGGACAGGGGATATACATGAGCAGTTCTTC. Amino acid sequence: CASSVTGTGDIHEQFF. The genes are TRBV4-1 and TRBJ2-1, with 10 bases matching TRBD1. The germline V gene has CDR1 MGHRA and CDR2 YSYEKL. V shed 5 bases, J shed 8 bases, and the junction held 12 bases outside the gene matches. This CDR3 region has 16 residues.

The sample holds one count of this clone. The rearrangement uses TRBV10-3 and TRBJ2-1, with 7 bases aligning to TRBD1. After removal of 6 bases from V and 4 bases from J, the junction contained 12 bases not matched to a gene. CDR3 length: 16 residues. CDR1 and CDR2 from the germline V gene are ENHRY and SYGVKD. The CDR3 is CAISRTGTVEYNEQFF. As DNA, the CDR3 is TGTGCCATCAGCCGAACCGGGACAGTCGAGTACAATGAGCAGTTCTTC.

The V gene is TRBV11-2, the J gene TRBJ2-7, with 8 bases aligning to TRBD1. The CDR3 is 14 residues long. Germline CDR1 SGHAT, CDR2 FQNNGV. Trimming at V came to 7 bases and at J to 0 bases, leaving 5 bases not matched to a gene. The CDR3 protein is CASNDRGSSYEQYF. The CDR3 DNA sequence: TGTGCCAGCAACGACAGGGGATCCTCCTACGAGCAGTACTTC.

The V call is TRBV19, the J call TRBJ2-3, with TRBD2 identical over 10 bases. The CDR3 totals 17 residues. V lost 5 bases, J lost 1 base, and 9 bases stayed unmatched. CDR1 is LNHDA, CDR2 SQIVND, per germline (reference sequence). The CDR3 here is CASSLLAGGIGTDTQYF. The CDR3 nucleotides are TGTGCCAGTAGTTTGTTAGCGGGGGGCATTGGCACAGATACGCAGTATTTT. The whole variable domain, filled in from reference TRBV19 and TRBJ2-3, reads DGGITQSPKYLFRKEGQNVTLSCEQNLNHDAMYWYRQDPGQGLRLIYYSQIVNDFQKGDIAEGYSVSREKKESFPLTVTSAQKNPTAFYLCASSLLAGGIGTDTQYFGPGTRLTVL.

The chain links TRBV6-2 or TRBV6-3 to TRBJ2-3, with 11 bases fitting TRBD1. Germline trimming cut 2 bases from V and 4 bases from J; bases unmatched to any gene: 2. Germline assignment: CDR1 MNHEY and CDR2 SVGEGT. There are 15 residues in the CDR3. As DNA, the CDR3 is TGTGCCAGCAGTTACGGGGGACAGGGGGCAGATACGCAGTATTTT. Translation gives CASSYGGQGADTQYF.

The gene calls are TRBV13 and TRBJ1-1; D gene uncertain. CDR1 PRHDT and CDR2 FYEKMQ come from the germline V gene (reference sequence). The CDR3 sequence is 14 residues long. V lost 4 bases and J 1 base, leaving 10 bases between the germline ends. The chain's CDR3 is CASSSGGWNTEAFF. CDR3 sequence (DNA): TGTGCCAGCAGCTCAGGCGGGTGGAACACTGAAGCTTTCTTT.

CDR3 protein: CASSQERRDNQPQHF. CDR3 bases: TGCGCCAGCAGCCAAGAAAGGAGGGACAATCAGCCCCAGCATTTT. The V call is TRBV4-3, the J call TRBJ1-5; unclear D gene. V lost 0 bases to trimming and J lost 3 bases, with 9 bases between them. CDR3 length equals 15 residues. Looked up from germline, CDR1 is LGHNA and CDR2 is YSLEER.

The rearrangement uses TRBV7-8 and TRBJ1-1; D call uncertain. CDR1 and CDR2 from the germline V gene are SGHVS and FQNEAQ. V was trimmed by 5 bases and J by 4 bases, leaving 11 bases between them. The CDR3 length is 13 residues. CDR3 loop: CASSHYAGTEAFF. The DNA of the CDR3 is TGTGCCAGCAGCCACTACGCCGGCACTGAAGCTTTCTTT.

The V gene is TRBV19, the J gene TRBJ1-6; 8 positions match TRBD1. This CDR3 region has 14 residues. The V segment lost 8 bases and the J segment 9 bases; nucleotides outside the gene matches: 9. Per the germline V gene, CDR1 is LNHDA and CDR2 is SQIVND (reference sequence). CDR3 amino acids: CASAGQGHGSPLHF. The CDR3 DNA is TGTGCCAGTGCTGGACAGGGACACGGTTCACCCCTCCACTTT.

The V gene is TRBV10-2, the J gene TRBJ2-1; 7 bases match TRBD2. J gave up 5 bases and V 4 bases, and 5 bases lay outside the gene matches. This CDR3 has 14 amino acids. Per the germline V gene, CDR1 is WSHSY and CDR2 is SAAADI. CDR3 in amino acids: CASSGGGSNNEQFF. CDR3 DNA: TGCGCCAGCAGTGGGGGGGGGTCGAACAATGAGCAGTTCTTC.

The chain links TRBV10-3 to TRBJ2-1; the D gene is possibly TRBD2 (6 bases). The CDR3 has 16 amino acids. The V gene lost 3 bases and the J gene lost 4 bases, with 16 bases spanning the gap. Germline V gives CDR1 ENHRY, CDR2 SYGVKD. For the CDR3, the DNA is TGTGCCATCAGTGAAGGTCTAGCGACAAGATACAATGAGCAGTTCTTC. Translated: CAISEGLATRYNEQFF.

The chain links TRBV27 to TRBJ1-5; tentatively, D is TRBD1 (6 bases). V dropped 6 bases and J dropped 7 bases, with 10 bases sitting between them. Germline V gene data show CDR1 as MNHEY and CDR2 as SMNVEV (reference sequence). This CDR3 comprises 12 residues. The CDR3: CASSRGGQPQHF. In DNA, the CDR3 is TGTGCCAGCAGCAGGGGTGGGCAGCCCCAGCATTTT.

CDR3 coding DNA: TGTGCCAGCTCACTGGGGCAGCCAAACACTGAAGCTTTCTTT. Protein product: CASSLGQPNTEAFF. The gene calls are TRBV18 and TRBJ1-1, with D possibly being TRBD1 (5 bases). V was clipped by 4 bases and J by 2 bases, with 11 bases between them. This CDR3 has 14 residues. Germline CDR1 and CDR2: KGHSH and LQKENI.

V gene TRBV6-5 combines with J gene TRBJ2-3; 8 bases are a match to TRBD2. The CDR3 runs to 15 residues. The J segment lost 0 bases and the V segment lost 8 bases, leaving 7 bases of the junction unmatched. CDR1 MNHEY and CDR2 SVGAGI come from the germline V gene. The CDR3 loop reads CASGGGGFSTDTQYF. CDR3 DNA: TGTGCCAGCGGAGGCGGGGGGTTTAGCACAGATACGCAGTATTTT.

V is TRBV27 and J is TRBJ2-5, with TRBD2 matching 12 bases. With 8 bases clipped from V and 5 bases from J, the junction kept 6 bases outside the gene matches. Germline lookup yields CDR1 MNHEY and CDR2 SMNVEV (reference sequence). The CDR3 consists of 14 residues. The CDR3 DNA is TGTGCCAGCGGGTCTAGCGGGGGGGTGGAGACCCAGTACTTC. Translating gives CASGSSGGVETQYF.

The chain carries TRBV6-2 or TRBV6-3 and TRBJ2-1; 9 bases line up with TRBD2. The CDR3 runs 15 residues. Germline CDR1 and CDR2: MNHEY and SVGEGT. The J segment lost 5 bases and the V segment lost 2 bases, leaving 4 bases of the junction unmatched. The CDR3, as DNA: TGTGCCAGCAGTTACCAGCGGGGGGCGCACAATGAGCAGTTCTTC. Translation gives CASSYQRGAHNEQFF.

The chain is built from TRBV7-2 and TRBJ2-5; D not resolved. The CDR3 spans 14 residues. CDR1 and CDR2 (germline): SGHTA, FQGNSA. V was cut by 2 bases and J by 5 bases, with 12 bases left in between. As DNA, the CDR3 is TGTGCCAGCAGCTTATGGATAGCCGGGGAGACCCAGTACTTC. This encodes CASSLWIAGETQYF.

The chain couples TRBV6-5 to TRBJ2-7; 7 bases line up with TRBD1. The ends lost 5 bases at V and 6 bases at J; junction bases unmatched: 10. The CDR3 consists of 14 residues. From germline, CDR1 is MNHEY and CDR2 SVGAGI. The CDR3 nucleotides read TGTGCCAGCAGTACTCGGACAGGTTCGGGCGAGCAGTACTTC. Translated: CASSTRTGSGEQYF.

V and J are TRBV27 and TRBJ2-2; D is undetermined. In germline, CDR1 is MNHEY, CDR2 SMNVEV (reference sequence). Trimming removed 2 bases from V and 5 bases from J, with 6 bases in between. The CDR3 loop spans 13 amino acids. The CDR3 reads CASSLEVTGELFF. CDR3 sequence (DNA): TGTGCCAGCAGTTTAGAGGTGACCGGGGAGCTGTTTTTT.

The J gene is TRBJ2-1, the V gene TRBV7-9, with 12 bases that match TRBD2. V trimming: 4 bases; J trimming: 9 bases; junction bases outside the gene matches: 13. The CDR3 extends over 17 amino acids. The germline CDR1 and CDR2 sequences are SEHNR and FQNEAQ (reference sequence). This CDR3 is CASSSLHLAGGPFEQFF. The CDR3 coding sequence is TGTGCCAGCAGCTCGCTTCACCTAGCGGGGGGGCCCTTTGAGCAGTTCTTC.